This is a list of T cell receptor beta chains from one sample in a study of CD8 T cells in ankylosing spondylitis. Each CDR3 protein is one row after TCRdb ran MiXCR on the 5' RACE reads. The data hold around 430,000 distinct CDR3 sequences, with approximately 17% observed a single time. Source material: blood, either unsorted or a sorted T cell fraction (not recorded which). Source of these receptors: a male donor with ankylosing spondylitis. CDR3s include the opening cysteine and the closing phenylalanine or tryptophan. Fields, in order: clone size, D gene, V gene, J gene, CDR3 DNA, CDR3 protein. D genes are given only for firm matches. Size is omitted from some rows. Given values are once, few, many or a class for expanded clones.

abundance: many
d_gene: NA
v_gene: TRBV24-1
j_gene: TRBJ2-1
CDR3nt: TGTGCCACCAGTGACCGTAGCGGAACCCGGGACAATGAGCAGTTCTTC
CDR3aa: CATSDRSGTRDNEQFF

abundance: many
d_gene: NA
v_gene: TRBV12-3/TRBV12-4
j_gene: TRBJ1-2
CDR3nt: TGTGCCAGCAGCTCGACCGGGACCATTCACACCTTC
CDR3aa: CASSSTGTIHTF

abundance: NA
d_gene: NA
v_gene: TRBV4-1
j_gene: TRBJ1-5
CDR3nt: TGCGCCAGCAGCCAAGAGGGGGGCACGAGCAATCAGCCCCAGCATTTT
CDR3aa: CASSQEGGTSNQPQHF

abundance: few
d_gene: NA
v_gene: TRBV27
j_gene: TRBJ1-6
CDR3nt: TGTGCCAGCAGTTCTAACCCCCCGGGAGCGCATGGGCATTCACCCCTCCACTTT
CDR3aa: CASSSNPPGAHGHSPLHF

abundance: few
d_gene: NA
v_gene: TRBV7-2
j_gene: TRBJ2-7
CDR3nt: TGTGCCAGCAGCCTAGACCGGGACACAACCTACGAGCAGTACTTC
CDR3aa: CASSLDRDTTYEQYF

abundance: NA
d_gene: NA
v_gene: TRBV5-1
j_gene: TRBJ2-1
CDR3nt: TGCGCCAGCAGCTTGTCACCTTCTCCCGGGGAGAATGAGCAGTTCTTC
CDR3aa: CASSLSPSPGENEQFF

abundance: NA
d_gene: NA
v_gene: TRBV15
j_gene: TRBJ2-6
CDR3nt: TGTGCCACCAGCAGGTTAGGTAGTGGGGCCAACGTCCTGACTTTC
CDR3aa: CATSRLGSGANVLTF

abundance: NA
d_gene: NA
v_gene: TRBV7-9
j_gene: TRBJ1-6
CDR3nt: TGTGCCAGCAGCTTAGATTGGAATTCACCCCTCCACTTT
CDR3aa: CASSLDWNSPLHF

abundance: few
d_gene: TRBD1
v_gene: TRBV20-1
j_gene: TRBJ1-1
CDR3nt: TGCAGTGCTAGACGGACAGGGTCGAGCACTGAAGCTTTCTTT
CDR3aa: CSARRTGSSTEAFF

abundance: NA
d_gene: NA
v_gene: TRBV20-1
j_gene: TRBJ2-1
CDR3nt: TGCAGTGCTAGACCCAGCCCCCACAATGAGCAGTTCTTC
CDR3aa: CSARPSPHNEQFF

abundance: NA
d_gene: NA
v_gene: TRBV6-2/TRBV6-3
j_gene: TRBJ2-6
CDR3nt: TGTGCCAGCAAGTTCGCCAGGGGGGGCTTATCGGGAGCCAACGTCCTGACTTTC
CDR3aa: CASKFARGGLSGANVLTF

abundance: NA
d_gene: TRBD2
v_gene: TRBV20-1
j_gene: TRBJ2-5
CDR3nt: TGCAGTGCTAGAGATAGTTCGGGGGGAGGAGAGACCCAGTACTTC
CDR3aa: CSARDSSGGGETQYF

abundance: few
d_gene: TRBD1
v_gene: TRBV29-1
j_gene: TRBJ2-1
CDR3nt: TGCAGCGTCAGGGGGCGATCCTACAATGAGCAGTTCTTC
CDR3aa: CSVRGRSYNEQFF

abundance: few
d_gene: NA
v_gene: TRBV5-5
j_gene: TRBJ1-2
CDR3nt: TGTGCCAGCAGCTTGGAACGCACTAACTATGGCTACACCTTC
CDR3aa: CASSLERTNYGYTF

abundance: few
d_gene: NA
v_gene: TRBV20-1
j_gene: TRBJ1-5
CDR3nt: TGCAGTGCTGGGACCAGGACGGGCGATAGCAATCAGCCCCAGCATTTT
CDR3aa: CSAGTRTGDSNQPQHF

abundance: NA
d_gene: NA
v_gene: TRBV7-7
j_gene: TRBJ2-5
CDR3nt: TGTGCTAGCAGCCCCCCCCGAGGGGGGCCATTACAAGAGACCCAGTACTTC
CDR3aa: CASSPPRGGPLQETQYF

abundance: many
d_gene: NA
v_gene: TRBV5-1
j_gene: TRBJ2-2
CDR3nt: TGCGCCAGCAGCGAGGGGCATACGAACACCGGGGAGCTGTTTTTT
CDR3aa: CASSEGHTNTGELFF

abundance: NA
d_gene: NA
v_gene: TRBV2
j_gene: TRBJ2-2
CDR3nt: TGTGCCCGCCTGGTGGGTCCGGGGAAAACCGGGGAGCTGTTTTTT
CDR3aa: CARLVGPGKTGELFF

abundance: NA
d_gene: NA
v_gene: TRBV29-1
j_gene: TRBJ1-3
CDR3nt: TGCAGCGTCCTGGACCTGGGAAACACCATATATTTT
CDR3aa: CSVLDLGNTIYF

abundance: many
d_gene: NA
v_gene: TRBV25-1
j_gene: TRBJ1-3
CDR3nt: TGTGCCAGCAAAAGGGAGGGGAACTCTGGAAACACCATATATTTT
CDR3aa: CASKREGNSGNTIYF

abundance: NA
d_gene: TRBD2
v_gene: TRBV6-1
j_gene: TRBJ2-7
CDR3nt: TGTGCCAGCAGTCCCGTAGCGGGGACGACCTACGAGCAGTACTTC
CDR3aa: CASSPVAGTTYEQYF

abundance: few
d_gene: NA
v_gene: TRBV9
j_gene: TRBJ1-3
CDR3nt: TGTGCCAGCAGCGTAGGCCAGGACAGTGGAAACACCATATATTTT
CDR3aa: CASSVGQDSGNTIYF

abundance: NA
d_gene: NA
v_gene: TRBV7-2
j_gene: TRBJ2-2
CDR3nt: TGTGCCAGCAGCTTAGGCCGACCCGGGACCAACACCGGGGAGCTGTTTTTT
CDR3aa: CASSLGRPGTNTGELFF

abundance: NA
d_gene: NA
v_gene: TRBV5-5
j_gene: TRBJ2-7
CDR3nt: TGTGCCAGCAACCTCCGGGACGGACACTCCTACGAGCAGTACTTC
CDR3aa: CASNLRDGHSYEQYF

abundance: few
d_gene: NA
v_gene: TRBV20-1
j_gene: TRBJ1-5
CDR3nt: TGCAGTGCTAGAGCAGTCGGTGGTCAGCCCCAGCATTTT
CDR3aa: CSARAVGGQPQHF

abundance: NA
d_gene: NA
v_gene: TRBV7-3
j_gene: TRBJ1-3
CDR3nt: TGTGCCAGCAGCTTAACCTCCGGGACGGATGGAAACACCATATATTTT
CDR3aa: CASSLTSGTDGNTIYF

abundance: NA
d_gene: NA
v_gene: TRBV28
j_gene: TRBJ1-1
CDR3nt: TGTGCCAGCAGAGGAACCGGGACAACGGGCTGGGGAGCTTTCTTT
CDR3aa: CASRGTGTTGWGAFF

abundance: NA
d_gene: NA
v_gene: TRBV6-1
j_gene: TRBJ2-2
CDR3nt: TGTGCCAGCAGTGCGCGGATTTGGGACACCGGGGAGCTGTTTTTT
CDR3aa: CASSARIWDTGELFF

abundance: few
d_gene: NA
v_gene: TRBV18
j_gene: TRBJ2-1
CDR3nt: TGTGCCAGCTCACCACTGGACAAATCGCTGCAGTTCTTC
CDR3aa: CASSPLDKSLQFF

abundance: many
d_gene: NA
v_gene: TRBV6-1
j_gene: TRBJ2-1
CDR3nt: TGTGCCAGCAGTGAAATCGGCAGGACGGCCTACAATGAGCAGTTCTTC
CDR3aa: CASSEIGRTAYNEQFF

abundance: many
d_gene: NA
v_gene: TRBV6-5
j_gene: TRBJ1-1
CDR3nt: TGTGCCAGCAGTTACGAGGGAGGCAGTGAAGCTTTCTTT
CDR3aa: CASSYEGGSEAFF

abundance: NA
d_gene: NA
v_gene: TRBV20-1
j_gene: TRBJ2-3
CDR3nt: TGCAGTGCTAGCCCAGGGGAGGGCGGGGCAGATACGCAGTATTTT
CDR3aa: CSASPGEGGADTQYF

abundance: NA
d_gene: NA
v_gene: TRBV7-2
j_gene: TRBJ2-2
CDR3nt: TGTGCCAGCAGCTCTTGGGGGATAGCCGGGGAGCTGTTTTTT
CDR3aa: CASSSWGIAGELFF

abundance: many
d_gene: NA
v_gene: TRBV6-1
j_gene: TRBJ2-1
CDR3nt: TGTGCCAGCAAGACTCGCGGGGCCTACAATGAGCAGTTCTTC
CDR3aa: CASKTRGAYNEQFF

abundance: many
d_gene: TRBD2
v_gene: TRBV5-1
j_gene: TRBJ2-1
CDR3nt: TGCGCCAGCAGCTTAAGCGGGGGCTACAATGAGCAGTTCTTC
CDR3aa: CASSLSGGYNEQFF

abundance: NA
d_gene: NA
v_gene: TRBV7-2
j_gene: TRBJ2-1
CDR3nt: TGTGCCAGCAGTTCCAGGGCGGTGACATTAGGTTTCAATGAGCAGTTCTTC
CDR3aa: CASSSRAVTLGFNEQFF

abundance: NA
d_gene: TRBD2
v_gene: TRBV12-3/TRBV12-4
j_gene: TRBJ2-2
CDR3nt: TGTGCCCGCAGTTTTTTTGTTTTGACTAGCGGGCTTCGGACCGGGGAGCTGTTTTTT
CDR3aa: CARSFFVLTSGLRTGELFF

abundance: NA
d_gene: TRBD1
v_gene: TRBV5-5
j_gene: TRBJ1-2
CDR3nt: TGTGCCAGCAGCCCAGACAGGGAGGAGTATGGCTACACCTTC
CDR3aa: CASSPDREEYGYTF

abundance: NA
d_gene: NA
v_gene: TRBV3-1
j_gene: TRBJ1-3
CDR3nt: TGTGCCAGCAGCCCAGGAGTCGCCCGAGGGAACACCATATATTTT
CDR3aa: CASSPGVARGNTIYF